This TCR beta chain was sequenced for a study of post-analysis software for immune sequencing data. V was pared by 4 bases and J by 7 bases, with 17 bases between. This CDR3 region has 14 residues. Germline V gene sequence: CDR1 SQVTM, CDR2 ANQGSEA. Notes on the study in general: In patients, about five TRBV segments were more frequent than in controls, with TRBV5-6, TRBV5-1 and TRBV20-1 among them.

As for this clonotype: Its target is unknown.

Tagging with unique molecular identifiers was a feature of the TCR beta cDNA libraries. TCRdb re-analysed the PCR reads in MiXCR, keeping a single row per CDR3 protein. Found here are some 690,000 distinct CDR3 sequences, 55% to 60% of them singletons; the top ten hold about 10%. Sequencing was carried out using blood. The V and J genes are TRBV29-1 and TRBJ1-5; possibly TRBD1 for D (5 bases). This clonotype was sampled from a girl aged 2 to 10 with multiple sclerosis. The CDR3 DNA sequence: TGCAGCGTTGGAGGTAATGGGGGGAGACAGCCCCAGCATTTT. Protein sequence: CSVGGNGGRQPQHF.